Below, one T cell receptor (beta chain) is given with its context. Indicated treatment: preoperative locoregional IRX-2 cytokine immunotherapy. Preoperative locoregional IRX-2 cytokine immunotherapy was tested in the phase Ib source study. With 8 bases removed from V and 4 bases from J, the gap between germline ends came to 9 bases. From germline, CDR1 is LNHDA and CDR2 SQIVND (reference sequence). The length of the CDR3 is 11 residues. This sample was included in a study of preoperative IRX-2 immunotherapy in early breast cancer. The repertoire was sequenced with immunoSEQ multiplex PCR; TCRdb's copy has only in-frame clones and lacks some. The sample yields around 11,000 clones, 75% to 90% seen once.

The TCR sequence derives from a human donor with breast cancer. J is TRBJ2-7 and V is TRBV19; no firm D call. The specimen comprised lymph node tissue, sampled before IRX-2 immunotherapy. CDR3 loop: CASRTEYEQYF. The CDR3 coding sequence is TGTGCCAGTCGGACGGAGTACGAGCAGTACTTC.